Listed below are T cell receptor beta chains from one sample, sequenced in a study of blood T cell repertoires in COVID-19. The data were produced by immunoSEQ multiplex PCR, yet TCRdb's version contains in-frame clones alone and is incomplete. Among about 80,000 clones, about 83% were seen once, and the ten largest hold roughly 36%. Specimen: peripheral blood. The source is a man of 80 years or more with active or convalescent COVID-19. CDR3s include the opening cysteine and the closing phenylalanine or tryptophan. Each record gives: clone size, V gene, J gene, D gene, CDR3 protein, CDR3 DNA. A D gene is named only where the DNA matches it firmly. Part of the rows lack a size; the others show once, few, many or a class for expanded clones.

clone_size: .; v_call: TRBV27; j_call: TRBJ2-5; d_call: .; cdr3_aa: CASSRERQETQYF; cdr3_nt: TGTGCCAGCAGTCGGGAGAGACAAGAGACCCAGTACTTC
clone_size: few; v_call: TRBV29-1; j_call: TRBJ1-1; d_call: .; cdr3_aa: CSVEAQYLGTEAFF; cdr3_nt: TGCAGCGTTGAAGCACAGTACTTGGGCACTGAAGCTTTCTTT
clone_size: .; v_call: TRBV20-1; j_call: TRBJ2-7; d_call: .; cdr3_aa: CSASRLTGDEQYF; cdr3_nt: TGCAGTGCTAGTAGACTTACCGGGGACGAGCAGTACTTC
clone_size: .; v_call: TRBV7-2; j_call: TRBJ1-1; d_call: TRBD1; cdr3_aa: CASSVQGASGTEAFF; cdr3_nt: TGTGCCAGCAGCGTTCAGGGGGCATCTGGGACTGAAGCTTTCTTT
clone_size: .; v_call: TRBV28; j_call: TRBJ2-4; d_call: TRBD2; cdr3_aa: CASSYDWREALAKNIQYF; cdr3_nt: TGTGCCAGCAGTTATGACTGGCGGGAGGCCCTAGCCAAAAACATTCAGTACTTC
clone_size: .; v_call: TRBV18; j_call: TRBJ1-2; d_call: .; cdr3_aa: CASSRQTTVFSGYTF; cdr3_nt: TGTGCCAGCTCACGCCAAACGACAGTATTTAGTGGCTACACCTTC
clone_size: .; v_call: TRBV4-1; j_call: TRBJ1-5; d_call: TRBD1; cdr3_aa: CASSLIWTGGLQPQHF; cdr3_nt: TGCGCCAGCAGTCTAATTTGGACAGGGGGGTTGCAGCCCCAGCATTTT
clone_size: few; v_call: TRBV28; j_call: TRBJ1-5; d_call: TRBD1; cdr3_aa: CASSPGGYSNQPQHF; cdr3_nt: TGTGCCAGCAGTCCAGGGGGATACAGCAATCAGCCCCAGCATTTT
clone_size: .; v_call: TRBV11-2; j_call: TRBJ2-7; d_call: .; cdr3_aa: CASSSSLQGTEQYF; cdr3_nt: TGTGCCAGCAGCTCTAGCTTACAGGGCACCGAGCAGTACTTC
clone_size: .; v_call: TRBV18; j_call: TRBJ1-6; d_call: .; cdr3_aa: CASSSSSYNSPLHF; cdr3_nt: TGTGCCAGCTCATCGAGCTCCTATAATTCACCCCTCCACTTT
clone_size: .; v_call: TRBV7-9; j_call: TRBJ1-1; d_call: .; cdr3_aa: CASSLTIGTEAFF; cdr3_nt: TGTGCCAGCAGCTTGACTATCGGCACTGAAGCTTTCTTT
clone_size: .; v_call: TRBV2; j_call: TRBJ2-1; d_call: TRBD2; cdr3_aa: CASRGSTSGGLRYNEQFF; cdr3_nt: TGTGCCAGCAGGGGTTCGACTAGCGGGGGCCTAAGGTACAATGAGCAGTTCTTC
clone_size: .; v_call: TRBV25-1; j_call: TRBJ2-1; d_call: .; cdr3_aa: CASSGQYYNEQFF; cdr3_nt: TGTGCCAGCAGTGGACAGTACTACAATGAGCAGTTCTTC
clone_size: .; v_call: TRBV18; j_call: TRBJ2-3; d_call: .; cdr3_aa: CASSPRQGDSDTQYF; cdr3_nt: TGTGCCAGCTCACCTCGGCAGGGGGACTCAGATACGCAGTATTTT
clone_size: .; v_call: TRBV10-1; j_call: TRBJ1-2; d_call: .; cdr3_aa: CASSERRQGGYTF; cdr3_nt: TGCGCCAGCAGTGAGCGTCGACAAGGTGGCTACACCTTC
clone_size: .; v_call: TRBV2; j_call: TRBJ2-5; d_call: TRBD1; cdr3_aa: CASIVGQSFGETQYF; cdr3_nt: TGTGCCAGCATTGTGGGACAGTCCTTCGGGGAGACCCAGTACTTC
clone_size: .; v_call: TRBV18; j_call: TRBJ1-1; d_call: .; cdr3_aa: CASSPPGGGTEAFF; cdr3_nt: TGTGCCAGCTCACCACCAGGGGGGGGCACTGAAGCTTTCTTT
clone_size: .; v_call: TRBV7-9; j_call: TRBJ2-1; d_call: .; cdr3_aa: CASSFRGQPPYNEQFF; cdr3_nt: TGTGCCAGCAGCTTCAGGGGCCAGCCCCCCTACAATGAGCAGTTCTTC